This passage covers 23 T cell receptor beta chains from one sample sequenced in a study of siplizumab effects on memory and regulatory T cells. TCRdb keeps only in-frame clones here, not all; method: immunoSEQ multiplex PCR. The repertoire holds nearly 95,000 clones, with approximately 95% as singletons. Source material: non-Treg CD4+ T cells sorted from blood. The origin of the receptors is a human donor in good health.

The chain combines TRBV6-1 with TRBJ1-5; 8 nucleotides line up with TRBD1. Germline lookup yields CDR1 MNHNS and CDR2 SASEGT. The CDR3 is 15 amino acids. Unmatched junction bases numbered 8, after V lost 6 bases and J lost 4 bases. The CDR3 spells CASRKIGQGNQPQHF. CDR3 nucleotides: TGTGCCAGCAGGAAGATTGGACAGGGAAATCAGCCCCAGCATTTT.

The rearrangement uses TRBV25-1 and TRBJ2-5; TRBD2 is a possible D gene (5 bases). Germline values: CDR1 MGHDK, CDR2 SYGVNS. The CDR3 extends over 14 amino acids. The V and J ends lost 2 bases and 4 bases respectively, with 11 bases between them. The CDR3 spells CASSEPRAGETQYF. CDR3 nucleotides: TGTGCCAGCAGTGAACCGAGGGCCGGAGAGACCCAGTACTTC.

This chain links TRBV6-6 with TRBJ2-3; maybe TRBD2 (6 bases). The CDR3 loop spans 13 amino acids. Trimming left V 5 bases short and J 5 bases short, with 11 bases between. The germline CDR1 and CDR2 sequences are MNHNY and SVGAGI (reference sequence). The CDR3 loop reads CASSPLAQDTQYF. DNA of the CDR3: TGTGCCAGCAGTCCGCTAGCGCAAGATACGCAGTATTTT.

The chain combines TRBV11-2 with TRBJ2-2, with unresolved D. Trimming shortened V by 2 bases and J by 2 bases, and 9 bases separated the two germline ends. The V gene's germline CDR1 is SGHAT and CDR2 FQNNGV. This CDR3 has 15 amino acids. The DNA for the CDR3 is TGTGCCAGCAGCTTAATACGGCGTAACACCGGGGAGCTGTTTTTT. Its translation is CASSLIRRNTGELFF.

The chain couples TRBV5-4 to TRBJ2-1; D is possibly TRBD2 (7 bases). The CDR3 length is 16 residues. V was clipped by 6 bases and J by 1 base, with 17 bases between them. From germline, CDR1 is SGHNT and CDR2 YYREEE (reference sequence). The CDR3 loop is CASTQDGGPSYNEQFF. The CDR3 nucleotides read TGTGCCAGCACTCAAGACGGGGGGCCGTCCTACAATGAGCAGTTCTTC.

The gene calls are TRBV7-9 and TRBJ2-7, with unresolved D. The length of the CDR3 is 13 residues. CDR1 and CDR2 (germline): SEHNR, FQNEAQ (reference sequence). The germline V and J ends were trimmed by 1 base and 5 bases, with 9 bases remaining between them. CDR3 sequence (DNA): TGTGCCAGCAGCTTAGTGGGAACGAACGAGCAGTACTTC. The encoded protein is CASSLVGTNEQYF.

This chain uses TRBV25-1 with TRBJ2-5; TRBD2 might be the D (6 bases). In germline, CDR1 is MGHDK, CDR2 SYGVNS. V was cut by 5 bases and J by 9 bases, with 10 bases left in between. The CDR3 contains 11 residues. The CDR3 loop reads CASSSRESQYF. CDR3 in DNA: TGTGCCAGCAGTTCCCGGGAGTCCCAGTACTTC.

The rearrangement uses TRBV30 and TRBJ1-2; D gene unclear. V lost 4 bases, J lost 5 bases, and 32 bases lay in between. The CDR3 consists of 19 residues. Germline values: CDR1 GTSNPN, CDR2 SVGIG (reference sequence). CDR3 sequence (DNA): TGTGCCTGGAATGCCAAGGCCTCCCGGATATCCCTATTTCGGTATGGCTACACCTTC. It is translated as CAWNAKASRISLFRYGYTF.

J is TRBJ2-5 and V is TRBV6-1, with TRBD1 matching 9 bases. The V and J ends lost 10 bases and 3 bases, in that order; junction bases with no gene match: 6. This CDR3 is 13 amino acids long. The germline CDR1 and CDR2 sequences are MNHNS and SASEGT. CDR3 in DNA: TGTGCCACCAAGACAGGGGGTAAAGAGACCCAGTACTTC. Translated, it gives CATKTGGKETQYF.

V gene TRBV11-3 combines with J gene TRBJ2-5; possible D gene TRBD2, 5 bases. CDR3 length equals 14 residues. Germline V lookup: CDR1 SGHNT, CDR2 YENEEA. Trimming took 4 bases from V and 1 from J, leaving 10 bases between them. CDR3 bases: TGTGCCAGCAGCTCGGGTCGGGGCCAAGAGACCCAGTACTTC. This gives the protein CASSSGRGQETQYF. Filled out from reference TRBV11-3 and TRBJ2-5, the complete variable domain reads EAGVVQSPRYKIIEKKQPVAFWCNPISGHNTLYWYLQNLGQGPELLIRYENEEAVDDSQLPKDRFSAERLKGVDSTLKIQPAELGDSAVYLCASSSGRGQETQYFGPGTRLLVL.

The J gene is TRBJ1-1, the V gene TRBV4-1; D perhaps matches TRBD1 (6 bases). V was shortened by 1 base and J by 1 base, with 13 bases between the two germline ends. This CDR3 region has 16 residues. CDR1 is MGHRA and CDR2 is YSYEKL in the germline V gene. The CDR3 reads CASSQAGVGSNTEAFF. The CDR3 region has the DNA TGCGCCAGCAGCCAAGCAGGGGTAGGCTCGAACACTGAAGCTTTCTTT.

CDR3 sequence: CASSLSPGSDTEAFF. The CDR3 bases are TGTGCCAGCAGCTTATCGCCAGGGTCTGACACTGAAGCTTTCTTT. The V call is TRBV7-6, the J call TRBJ1-1, with D maybe TRBD1 (5 bases). Germline V gene data show CDR1 as SGHVS and CDR2 as FNYEAQ. V lost 2 bases, J lost 3 bases, and 13 bases lay in between. CDR3 length equals 15 residues.

The chain employs TRBV27 and TRBJ2-5, with unresolved D. V lost 5 bases and J 3 bases, leaving 19 bases between the germline ends. The CDR3 consists of 16 residues. Germline V gives CDR1 MNHEY, CDR2 SMNVEV (reference sequence). The CDR3 nucleotides read TGTGCCAGCAGTCCCCGGACCGCCTGGTCGGAAGAGACCCAGTACTTC. As protein: CASSPRTAWSEETQYF.

J is TRBJ2-3 and V is TRBV9, with 7 bases matching TRBD2. This CDR3 is 14 amino acids long. The germline V gene has CDR1 SGDLS and CDR2 YYNGEE. With V trimmed by 3 bases and J by 6 bases, 7 bases remained unmatched. In DNA form, the CDR3 reads TGTGCCAGCAGCGGACTAGCTGGGATGGATACGCAGTATTTT. Its protein is CASSGLAGMDTQYF.

The chain links TRBV5-4 to TRBJ1-1; unclear D gene. CDR3 length: 11 residues. Germline V gene data show CDR1 as SGHNT and CDR2 as YYREEE (reference sequence). V was trimmed by 3 bases and J by 8 bases, leaving 8 bases between them. The CDR3 loop reads CASSSEVEAFF. CDR3 sequence (DNA): TGTGCCAGCAGCTCAGAGGTGGAAGCTTTCTTT.

The rearrangement uses TRBV6-5 and TRBJ2-1; 11 positions match TRBD2. J lost 10 bases, V lost 0 bases, and 8 bases had no gene match. Germline V gene data show CDR1 as MNHEY and CDR2 as SVGAGI. The CDR3 length is 16 residues. CDR3 sequence reads: CASSYSGLAGGREQFF. CDR3 bases: TGTGCCAGCAGTTACTCGGGTCTAGCGGGGGGCAGGGAGCAGTTCTTC.

The chain links TRBV9 to TRBJ2-1; possible D gene TRBD1, 5 bases. The V gene's germline CDR1 is SGDLS and CDR2 YYNGEE. Trimming pared 0 bases from V and 3 bases from J, leaving 10 bases between. CDR3 size: 15 residues. The CDR3 sequence is CASSVGMQGYNEQFF. Here the CDR3 DNA reads TGTGCCAGCAGCGTAGGGATGCAGGGCTACAATGAGCAGTTCTTC.

V and J are TRBV15 and TRBJ1-2; D perhaps matches TRBD1 (5 bases). The CDR3 consists of 13 residues. Germline loops: CDR1 LNHNV, CDR2 YYDKDF (reference sequence). V lost 3 bases and J lost 7, with 12 bases in between. The CDR3 bases are TGTGCCACCAGCAGCGAACCGAGGGGTGGCTACACCTTC. As protein: CATSSEPRGGYTF. The full variable domain, rest sourced from reference TRBV15 and TRBJ1-2, is DAMVIQNPRYQVTQFGKPVTLSCSQTLNHNVMYWYQQKSSQAPKLLFHYYDKDFNNEADTPDNFQSRRPNTSFCFLDIRSPGLGDTAMYLCATSSEPRGGYTFGSGTRLTVV.

V and J are TRBV30 and TRBJ1-1, with D possibly TRBD1 on 5 matching bases. From germline, CDR1 is GTSNPN and CDR2 SVGIG (reference sequence). This CDR3 is 15 amino acids long. With 3 bases removed from V and 11 bases from J, the gap between germline ends came to 25 bases. CDR3 in DNA: TGTGCCTGGAGGACCCCCTTGACAGCGGCTCAGTGGGCTTTCTTT. Its translation is CAWRTPLTAAQWAFF.

The chain joins TRBV4-1 to TRBJ2-2; possibly TRBD1 or TRBD2 for D (5 bases each). Germline loops: CDR1 MGHRA, CDR2 YSYEKL. The CDR3 contains 14 residues. With 2 bases removed from V and 4 bases from J, the gap between germline ends came to 8 bases. The CDR3 sequence: CASSQPGGTGELFF. The CDR3 DNA follows: TGCGCCAGCAGCCAACCTGGGGGCACCGGGGAGCTGTTTTTT.

This clone was seen a single time. The rearrangement links TRBV7-2 to TRBJ2-7; 7 positions agree with TRBD2. J lost 7 bases, V lost 5 bases, and 11 bases had no gene match. Per the germline V gene, CDR1 is SGHTA and CDR2 is FQGNSA. This CDR3 spans 14 amino acids. The CDR3 DNA reads as TGTGCCAGCAGCGGTGCTGGGGCGGGAGTTGAGCAGTACTTC. Encoded protein: CASSGAGAGVEQYF.

This chain connects TRBV4-1 to TRBJ2-3; TRBD2 agrees at 9 bases. Trimming took 0 bases from V and 4 from J; bases not matched to a gene: 5. CDR1 and CDR2 from the germline V gene are MGHRA and YSYEKL. The CDR3 contains 16 residues. The CDR3 region has the DNA TGCGCCAGCAGCCAAGATCGCGGGGGGGCCTCAGATACGCAGTATTTT. Translation gives CASSQDRGGASDTQYF.

The V call is TRBV11-3, the J call TRBJ1-1; D gene ambiguous. The CDR3 spans 15 residues. Germline V CDR1 and CDR2: SGHNT, YENEEA. V dropped 4 bases and J dropped 0 bases, with 12 bases sitting between them. This CDR3 is CASSSRDRMNTEAFF. CDR3 in DNA: TGTGCCAGCAGCTCAAGAGACCGTATGAACACTGAAGCTTTCTTT.